The 21 T cell receptor beta chains below were found in one sample sequenced in a study of OX40 agonist ivuxolimab in advanced cancers. Only in-frame clones appear in the TCRdb table, and some are missing; sequencing was by immunoSEQ multiplex PCR. The repertoire holds roughly 58,000 clones, with more than 65% as singletons. The sample was CD4+ or CD8+ T cells sorted from blood, taken in a trial of the OX40 agonist ivuxolimab. These receptors were taken from an adult with an advanced solid tumor such as melanoma, head and neck, liver or kidney cancer.

This chain connects TRBV6-1 to TRBJ1-3; the D is unclear. The CDR3 loop spans 13 amino acids. Germline lookup yields CDR1 MNHNS and CDR2 SASEGT. Deletions cut 2 bases from V and 2 bases from J, with 4 bases between. CDR3 bases: TGTGCCAGCAGTGAATGGCCTGGAAACACCATATATTTT. Translated, it gives CASSEWPGNTIYF.

The chain carries TRBV6-5 and TRBJ2-2; D uncertain. CDR1 is MNHEY and CDR2 is SVGAGI in the germline V gene. The CDR3 runs to 16 residues. Trimming took 0 bases from V and 3 from J, leaving 11 bases between them. CDR3 DNA sequence: TGTGCCAGCAGTTACTCGATTAACAGCCACACCGGGGAGCTGTTTTTT. This encodes CASSYSINSHTGELFF.

The chain joins TRBV9 to TRBJ2-2; TRBD1 is a possible D gene (6 bases). V was clipped by 0 bases and J by 5 bases, with 14 bases between them. Germline CDR1 and CDR2: SGDLS and YYNGEE. This CDR3 comprises 16 residues. The CDR3 loop is CASSVVGAGVTGELFF. The CDR3 coding sequence is TGTGCCAGCAGCGTAGTGGGGGCAGGGGTGACCGGGGAGCTGTTTTTT.

The V gene is TRBV10-2, the J gene TRBJ2-7, with D unclear. Per the germline V gene, CDR1 is WSHSY and CDR2 is SAAADI. The CDR3 covers 12 residues. V dropped 5 bases and J dropped 0 bases, with 5 bases sitting between them. As DNA, the CDR3 is TGCGCCAGCAGTCAGTTCTCCTACGAGCAGTACTTC. Its protein is CASSQFSYEQYF.

The J gene is TRBJ2-7, the V gene TRBV7-2, with D possibly matching TRBD2 (5 bases). With 7 bases removed from V and 7 bases from J, the gap between germline ends came to 20 bases. The germline V gene encodes CDR1 SGHTA and CDR2 FQGNSA. The CDR3 consists of 14 residues. CDR3 amino acids: CASTPEALPGEQYF. The CDR3 DNA reads as TGTGCCAGCACCCCCGAAGCGCTCCCGGGAGAGCAGTACTTC.

Regarding this clone: Additional DNA sequences in this sample encode the identical CDR3. The chain carries TRBV7-8 and TRBJ2-3; D is possibly TRBD2 (5 bases). The CDR3 runs 16 residues. Germline V CDR1 and CDR2: SGHVS, FQNEAQ. V shed 9 bases and J shed 2 bases, with 21 bases lying between them. CDR3 protein: CASSPRPRASTDTQYF. CDR3 coding DNA: TGTGCCAGTAGCCCACGCCCGCGGGCCTCCACAGATACGCAGTATTTT.

The genes are TRBV27 and TRBJ2-6; tentative D call: TRBD2 (5 bases). V lost 5 bases to trimming and J lost 4 bases, with 18 bases between them. The CDR3 extends over 17 amino acids. The germline CDR1 and CDR2 sequences are MNHEY and SMNVEV (reference sequence). For the CDR3, the DNA is TGTGCCAGCAGTAAAGAGGGATCCATCTCCGGGGCCAACGTCCTGACTTTC. Protein: CASSKEGSISGANVLTF.

The V call is TRBV11-3, the J call TRBJ1-1, with no clear D. The CDR3 extends over 13 amino acids. From germline, CDR1 is SGHNT and CDR2 YENEEA. Between the trimmed V and J ends, which lost 4 bases and 1 base, there was a span of 7 bases. The CDR3 coding sequence is TGTGCCAGCAGCTCCCGGGAGAACACTGAAGCTTTCTTT. It is translated as CASSSRENTEAFF. Supplemented by reference TRBV11-3 and TRBJ1-1, the full variable domain reads EAGVVQSPRYKIIEKKQPVAFWCNPISGHNTLYWYLQNLGQGPELLIRYENEEAVDDSQLPKDRFSAERLKGVDSTLKIQPAELGDSAVYLCASSSRENTEAFFGQGTRLTVV.

This chain links TRBV9 with TRBJ1-2; D call uncertain. Germline V gene lookup returns CDR1 SGDLS and CDR2 YYNGEE. V was cut by 0 bases and J by 4 bases, with 7 bases left in between. The CDR3 contains 13 residues. The CDR3 here is CASSVGETYGYTF. In DNA, the CDR3 is TGTGCCAGCAGCGTAGGGGAGACCTATGGCTACACCTTC.

This rearrangement joins TRBV5-1 to TRBJ2-7; D is unclear. This CDR3 region has 14 residues. The germline V gene has CDR1 SGHRS and CDR2 YFSETQ. Between the trimmed V and J ends, which lost 2 bases and 2 bases, there was a span of 11 bases. In DNA form, the CDR3 reads TGCGCCAGCAGCTTAGGAGACGAGGCCTACGAGCAGTACTTC. This translates into CASSLGDEAYEQYF.

This chain joins TRBV19 and TRBJ2-2, with 9 positions matching TRBD2. Trimming at V came to 11 bases and at J to 3 bases, leaving 4 bases not matched to a gene. Germline loops: CDR1 LNHDA, CDR2 SQIVND (reference sequence). There are 13 residues in the CDR3. The CDR3 sequence is CAAGGLHTGELFF. The CDR3 bases are TGTGCCGCGGGGGGGCTCCACACCGGGGAGCTGTTTTTT.

V and J are TRBV28 and TRBJ2-7, with TRBD2 identical over 8 bases. The trim removed 3 bases at V and 3 bases at J, leaving 16 bases unmatched. The CDR3 has 18 residues. The germline CDR1 and CDR2 sequences are MDHEN and SYDVKM. DNA for the CDR3: TGTGCCAGCAGTTTTCACAGCCCTGGCGCTAGCGGGCACTACGAGCAGTACTTC. Translation gives CASSFHSPGASGHYEQYF.

The rearrangement joins TRBV7-2 to TRBJ2-7; no definite D call. The CDR3 is made up of 14 amino acids. Germline CDR1 and CDR2: SGHTA and FQGNSA. V was trimmed by 1 base and J by 2 bases, leaving 9 bases between them. The CDR3 spells CASSLGARPYEQYF. In nucleotides, the CDR3 is TGTGCCAGCAGCTTAGGGGCCAGGCCCTACGAGCAGTACTTC.

The J gene is TRBJ1-4, the V gene TRBV4-2; 7 nucleotides line up with TRBD1. After removal of 7 bases from V and 2 bases from J, the junction contained 4 bases not matched to a gene. The V gene's germline CDR1 is LGHNA and CDR2 YNFKEQ. The CDR3 has 14 amino acids. This CDR3 reads CASMQGGTNEKLFF. The CDR3 DNA is TGTGCCAGCATGCAGGGGGGGACTAATGAAAAACTGTTTTTT.

The J gene is TRBJ1-2, the V gene TRBV4-1, with D maybe TRBD1 (6 bases). The germline V gene encodes CDR1 MGHRA and CDR2 YSYEKL. This CDR3 is 16 amino acids long. The V gene lost 2 bases and the J gene lost 6 bases, with 19 bases spanning the gap. Written as DNA, the CDR3 is TGCGCCAGCAGCCAAAGCGTGGGGCAGGGACAACATGGCTACACCTTC. It yields the protein CASSQSVGQGQHGYTF.

The rearrangement links TRBV7-3 to TRBJ2-1; TRBD1 might be the D (6 bases). V was pared by 4 bases and J by 6 bases, with 16 bases between. There are 15 residues in the CDR3. Germline CDR1 and CDR2: SGHTA and FQGTGA. For the CDR3, the DNA is TGTGCCAGCAGCTCAAATAAACAGGGCACCAATGAGCAGTTCTTC. This sequence encodes CASSSNKQGTNEQFF.

CDR3 nucleotides: TGCGCCAGCAGCCAAGGAGGCGGTAACTATGGCTACACCTTC. As protein: CASSQGGGNYGYTF. V is TRBV4-3 and J is TRBJ1-2; D not resolved. The CDR3 covers 14 residues. Germline lookup yields CDR1 LGHNA and CDR2 YSLEER. The V end lost 1 base, the J end lost 1 base, and 7 bases lay between the germline ends.

This clone was counted between two and nine times. The chain joins TRBV29-1 to TRBJ2-7, with a possible D match to TRBD2 (6 bases). Germline CDR1 reads SQVTM; CDR2 reads ANQGSEA. V was trimmed by 1 base and J by 0 bases, leaving 16 bases between them. This CDR3 has 16 residues. Here the CDR3 DNA reads TGCAGCGTTGAAGGGTGGGCGGGGACCAACTCCTACGAGCAGTACTTC. Translated, it gives CSVEGWAGTNSYEQYF.

In this sample, this clone turned up a few times. The V gene is TRBV11-2, the J gene TRBJ2-5; 10 nucleotides match TRBD2. V lost 2 bases to trimming and J lost 4 bases; unmatched junction nucleotides: 4. The CDR3 covers 15 residues. In germline, CDR1 is SGHAT, CDR2 FQNNGV. CDR3 DNA sequence: TGTGCCAGCAGCTTATTAGCGGGAGGTGGAGAGACCCAGTACTTC. Encoded protein: CASSLLAGGGETQYF. The full variable domain, in which reference TRBV11-2 and TRBJ2-5 provide the parts outside the CDR3, is EAGVAQSPRYKIIEKRQSVAFWCNPISGHATLYWYQQILGQGPKLLIQFQNNGVVDDSQLPKDRFSAERLKGVDSTLKIQPAKLEDSAVYLCASSLLAGGGETQYFGPGTRLLVL.

The V gene is TRBV7-2, the J gene TRBJ1-2; 10 nucleotides align to TRBD1. CDR3 length equals 18 residues. Germline CDR1 and CDR2: SGHTA and FQGNSA. The J segment lost 5 bases and the V segment lost 1 base, leaving 13 bases of the junction unmatched. CDR3 coding DNA: TGTGCCAGCAGCTTAGTACTCCCCCGACAGGGGGCGGCTTATGGCTACACCTTC. Translating gives CASSLVLPRQGAAYGYTF.

This clone came up a few times. The V call is TRBV19, the J call TRBJ2-3, with 10 bases lining up with TRBD2. CDR3 length: 15 residues. CDR1 is LNHDA, CDR2 SQIVND, per germline (reference sequence). V lost 4 bases, J lost 0 bases, and 1 base stayed unmatched. For the CDR3, the DNA is TGTGCCAGTAGTACTAGCGGGGGTAGCACAGATACGCAGTATTTT. Encoded protein: CASSTSGGSTDTQYF.